This T cell receptor (beta chain) stems from a study of cytomegalovirus exposure and HLA in healthy donors. General study points: High specificity and sensitivity for cytomegalovirus status were reported for the classifier. Across HLA loci, a later analysis found differing TCR association rates, with DRB1 most and HLA-C fewest. Analyses of presence and absence presupposed an approximately uniform sequencing depth across donors.

PCR primers comprised 60 Vbeta and 13 Jbeta primers. Method: immunoSEQ multiplex PCR; TCRdb's copy keeps in-frame clones and lacks some. The data show 150,000 to 250,000 clones, approximately 85% seen once. The CDR3 runs 14 residues. V was cut by 0 bases and J by 1 base, with 6 bases left in between. Germline CDR1 reads MNHNY; CDR2 reads SVGAGI (reference sequence). On this clone: Its antigen is as yet unknown.

Source material: PBMCs. The receptor was isolated from a girl between 5 and 17 years old in good health and CMV-seropositive. This chain links TRBV6-6 with TRBJ1-1, with D maybe TRBD1 (5 bases). The CDR3 reads CASSYSQGNTEAFF. CDR3 nucleotides: TGTGCCAGCAGTTACTCCCAGGGGAACACTGAAGCTTTCTTT.